This TCR beta chain was retrieved from a study of blood T cell repertoires in COVID-19. On the study more broadly: From T cells, B-cell-depleted T cells, or PBMCs came the material, which was cDNA or gDNA.

Trimming stripped 1 base from V and 3 bases from J, with 16 bases between. CDR3 length: 16 residues. The germline V gene encodes CDR1 MNHEY and CDR2 SMNVEV (reference sequence). Clones were read by immunoSEQ multiplex PCR, and TCRdb kept only the in-frame ones, dropping some. The sample has 140,000 to 150,000 clones, roughly 88% seen once; the top ten hold 10% to 13%. The rearrangement joins TRBV27 to TRBJ2-7; a weak D match, TRBD2 (7 bases). The receptor comes from a man between 60 and 70 years old with active or convalescent COVID-19. The source material was peripheral blood. The CDR3 sequence: CASSLWGGLLIYEQYF. CDR3 in DNA: TGTGCCAGCAGTTTATGGGGGGGGCTACTGATCTACGAGCAGTACTTC.